This passage covers 14 T cell receptor beta chains from one sample sequenced in a study of cytomegalovirus exposure and HLA in healthy donors. In the PCR, 60 Vbeta and 13 Jbeta primers were used. Sequencing was performed with immunoSEQ multiplex PCR; in TCRdb, only in-frame clones are kept and a portion is missing. The sample yields some 130,000 clones, about 68% seen once. Specimen: PBMCs. These receptors were taken from a human donor in good health.

The chain employs TRBV4-2 and TRBJ2-7, with TRBD2 identical over 11 bases. The CDR3 is 15 amino acids. The V gene end was trimmed by 4 bases and the J gene end by 0 bases; junction bases not matched to a gene: 2. Germline CDR1 and CDR2: LGHNA and YNFKEQ. The CDR3 sequence is CASSRTSGSSYEQYF. For the CDR3, the DNA is TGTGCCAGCAGCCGAACTAGCGGGAGCTCCTACGAGCAGTACTTC.

There are a few counts of this clone. The V call is TRBV7-9, the J call TRBJ2-1; 12 bases fit TRBD2. CDR3 size: 15 residues. After removal of 3 bases from V and 9 bases from J, the junction contained 6 bases not matched to a gene. CDR1 is SEHNR and CDR2 is FQNEAQ in the germline V gene (reference sequence). The CDR3 protein is CASSFLAGGFGEQFF. For the CDR3, the DNA is TGTGCCAGCAGCTTCCTAGCGGGAGGGTTCGGTGAGCAGTTCTTC.

The V and J genes are TRBV7-9 and TRBJ2-1, with a possible D match to TRBD2 (6 bases). CDR3 length equals 12 residues. V dropped 3 bases and J dropped 6 bases, with 6 bases sitting between them. Germline V gene sequence: CDR1 SEHNR, CDR2 FQNEAQ (reference sequence). This chain's CDR3 is CASSFSGNEQFF. CDR3 coding DNA: TGTGCCAGCAGCTTTAGCGGCAATGAGCAGTTCTTC. The full variable domain, its missing parts supplied by reference TRBV7-9 and TRBJ2-1, is DTGVSQNPRHKITKRGQNVTFRCDPISEHNRLYWYRQTLGQGPEFLTYFQNEAQLEKSRLLSDRFSAERPKGSFSTLEIQRTEQGDSAMYLCASSFSGNEQFFGPGTRLTVL.

The rearrangement links TRBV5-6 to TRBJ1-2; 7 bases align to TRBD1. V shed 3 bases and J 1 base; nucleotides not matched to a gene: 6. CDR3 length: 15 residues. Germline CDR1 SGHDT, CDR2 YYEEEE. The chain's CDR3 is CASSSRRGLNYGYTF. The CDR3 DNA is TGTGCCAGCAGCTCGAGGAGGGGGCTTAACTATGGCTACACCTTC.

This clone was seen once. The rearrangement links TRBV28 to TRBJ1-5, with D unclear. Germline lookup yields CDR1 MDHEN and CDR2 SYDVKM. The ends were cut back, 10 bases at V and 0 bases at J, with 13 bases in the middle. The CDR3 is 14 residues long. CDR3 coding DNA: TGTGCCACCAGCGGAGCACCTAGCAATCAGCCCCAGCATTTT. It yields the protein CATSGAPSNQPQHF.

In this sample, this clone turned up a few times. The chain carries TRBV11-2 and TRBJ2-3, with TRBD1 as a possible D gene (6 bases). Trimming pared 0 bases from V and 5 bases from J, leaving 9 bases between. The CDR3 is 14 residues long. Per germline, CDR1 SGHAT and CDR2 FQNNGV. The CDR3 DNA reads as TGTGCCAGCAGCTTAGACAGGGGCGGAGATACGCAGTATTTT. Translating it yields CASSLDRGGDTQYF.

This chain joins TRBV6-4 and TRBJ2-7; 9 bases are a match to TRBD1. V was clipped by 10 bases and J by 1 base; unmatched bases: 8. The germline gives CDR1 MRHNA, CDR2 SNTAGT. This CDR3 is 14 amino acids long. The CDR3 spells CAISGQGCSYEQYF. CDR3 in DNA: TGTGCCATCTCGGGACAGGGTTGTTCCTACGAGCAGTACTTC.

The chain combines TRBV11-1 with TRBJ1-1; 8 nucleotides line up with TRBD1. The germline V gene encodes CDR1 SGHAT and CDR2 FQDESV (reference sequence). The V and J ends lost 4 bases and 1 base, in that order; junction bases with no gene match: 11. The CDR3 has 17 amino acids. The CDR3 DNA reads as TGTGCCAGCAGCTCCGGACAGGGCCGAAATCAGAACACTGAAGCTTTCTTT. Its protein product is CASSSGQGRNQNTEAFF.

J is TRBJ2-7 and V is TRBV11-2, with a possible D match to TRBD2 (5 bases). V gave up 0 bases and J gave up 6 bases, with 15 bases separating them. The CDR3 length is 15 residues. Germline V gives CDR1 SGHAT, CDR2 FQNNGV. CDR3 DNA sequence: TGTGCCAGCAGCTTAGAACAAGGCAGGACTGCCGAGCAGTACTTC. The encoded protein is CASSLEQGRTAEQYF.

The V call is TRBV4-1, the J call TRBJ2-1, with 7 bases that match TRBD2. The CDR3 spans 19 residues. The junction had 18 bases not matched to a gene; V was cut back by 4 bases and J by 3 bases. Germline-derived CDR1 and CDR2 are MGHRA and YSYEKL. CDR3 DNA sequence: TGCGCCAGCAGCCTACTCTTTTGGGGCGGGAGTTACGTCTACAATGAGCAGTTCTTC. Translated, it gives CASSLLFWGGSYVYNEQFF.

This clone was detected only a few times. The CDR3 DNA is TGTGCCAGCAGCCGACAGCGGGACGGCTCCTACGAGCAGTACTTC. It codes for CASSRQRDGSYEQYF. This sequence joins TRBV7-6 and TRBJ2-7; the match to TRBD2 covers 7 bases. Germline-derived CDR1 and CDR2 are SGHVS and FNYEAQ. CDR3 length: 15 amino acids. V shed 5 bases and J 0 bases; nucleotides not matched to a gene: 7.

This clone has more than one count but fewer than ten. This CDR3 reads CASSLSVNTEAFF. CDR3 nucleotides: TGCGCCAGCAGTCTATCGGTCAACACTGAAGCTTTCTTT. The chain has TRBV5-1 and TRBJ1-1; D is undetermined. V was trimmed by 5 bases and J by 2 bases, leaving 10 bases between them. In germline, CDR1 is SGHRS, CDR2 YFSETQ. The CDR3 spans 13 residues. Full variable domain (rest looked up from reference TRBV5-1 and TRBJ1-1): KAGVTQTPRYLIKTRGQQVTLSCSPISGHRSVSWYQQTPGQGLQFLFEYFSETQRNKGNFPGRFSGRQFSNSRSEMNVSTLELGDSALYLCASSLSVNTEAFFGQGTRLTVV.

The rearrangement uses TRBV7-8 and TRBJ1-5; unclear D gene. The CDR3 runs 12 residues. Trimming shortened V by 5 bases and J by 3 bases, and 5 bases separated the two germline ends. Germline V CDR1 and CDR2: SGHVS, FQNEAQ. CDR3 loop: CASSRNNQPQHF. The DNA for the CDR3 is TGTGCCAGCAGCCGTAACAATCAGCCCCAGCATTTT. Full variable domain (missing parts from reference TRBV7-8 and TRBJ1-5): GAGVSQSPRYKVAKRGQDVALRCDPISGHVSLFWYQQALGQGPEFLTYFQNEAQLDKSGLPSDRFFAERPEGSVSTLKIQRTQQEDSAVYLCASSRNNQPQHFGDGTRLSIL.

The V gene is TRBV19, the J gene TRBJ2-7; the match to TRBD2 covers 14 bases. The CDR3 is 20 residues long. Per germline, CDR1 LNHDA and CDR2 SQIVND (reference sequence). Trimming at V came to 5 bases and at J to 5 bases, leaving 20 bases not matched to a gene. The CDR3 protein is CASSSVGGTSGSLLAHEQYF. DNA of the CDR3: TGTGCCAGTAGTTCCGTGGGAGGGACTAGCGGGAGCCTTCTGGCCCACGAGCAGTACTTC.